This paragraph reports one TCR beta chain. The antigen this receptor binds is unknown. There are no base qualities to consult, and no much larger clone falls within one base. The CDR3 regions of human TCRbeta chains were analyzed by immunosequencing. The published analysis was carried out like this. Repertoire TCRs were matched against a reference library of SARS-CoV-2-specific TCRs generated with the MIRA antigen-specificity platform. Breadth was defined as the fraction of unique TCRs that were SARS-CoV-2-associated, and depth was defined as the fraction of total T cells that were SARS-CoV-2-associated. Using the MIRA data, every spike-specific TCR was mapped to the spike region that the TCR reacted to and assigned to either a CD4 or a CD8 class. Log10-transformed breadth and depth values were compared by one-way ANOVA with Sidak's multiple comparisons tests. TCRdb stores this immuneACCESS table with in-frame sequences only. Part of the clones is absent; in the studies checked, under half of the shortfall reflects unresolved V genes, and no reason is known for the rest. For V, J and clone size, that table is used; D and trimming come from the DNA. In all, the sample holds 100,000 or so clones, and about 85% of those were seen once. Approximately 2.9% of the sample is taken by the ten largest.

V and J are truncated by 2 bases and 2 bases respectively, leaving an intervening sequence of 7 bases. The CDR3 starts with the cysteine, ends with the phenylalanine, and has 14 residues. Just the 42-base CDR3 DNA is kept, in frame starting at base 1. The CDR1 and CDR2 encoded by the germline V gene (reference sequence) are SEHNR and FQNEAQ. Per the publication, the time point label means: baseline before first vaccination. The vaccinee samples were drawn from two UK trials, COV001 and COV002, one of which was a single-blind randomized controlled phase 2/3 trial testing AZD1222 (ChAdOx1 nCoV-19) in healthy adults. For TCRbeta chain sequencing, PBMC samples from trial participants were taken at day 0 and at day 28 after the second dose. The sample belongs to a study of T cell responses to AZD1222 COVID-19 vaccine (dated by TCRdb to the early 2020s). In the study overall: AZD1222 recipients with second doses at about 4 weeks or about 12 weeks were pooled, because spike-specific TCR depth and breadth did not differ between schedules. TCR sequencing covered over 230 trial participants: around 210 given two doses of AZD1222 and approximately 26 given two doses of MenACWY control vaccine. Trial participants were enrolled by age into subgroups of 18-55, 56-69 and 70-plus years, and around 150, 28 and 57 TCR-sequenced participants, respectively, were included in these subgroups.

The paper's findings and limits, for the study overall: Because no samples from the day 14 peak response were available, repertoires could be characterized only after the peak T cell response. Only five to seven AZD1222 recipients were SARS-CoV-2 seropositive at baseline, limiting conclusions about previously exposed vaccinees. A significant rise in spike-specific TCR breadth and depth was observed after two AZD1222 doses relative to day 0 and relative to MenACWY recipients. The whole spike protein was spanned by vaccine-associated CD4 TCRs, and dominant responses were seen in regions 160-218 and 743-854. Epitopes outside the regions mutated in the B.1.351 and B.1.1.7 variants were reportedly recognized by nearly half of the unique spike-specific TCRs. The 56-69-year group was small, and its depth increase did not reach significance, likely because of low power. Participants were mostly white British, with more females than males. The authors suggested clonal diversity may have been underestimated.

The origin of this receptor is an adult in good health. Sequencing used peripheral blood, obtained on day 0 of AZD1222 vaccination. The chain joins TRBV7-9 to TRBJ1-5; the D gene cannot be resolved reliably. CDR3 reads: CASSLYGGNQPQHF. DNA sequence: TGTGCCAGCAGCTTATACGGTGGCAATCAGCCCCAGCATTTT.